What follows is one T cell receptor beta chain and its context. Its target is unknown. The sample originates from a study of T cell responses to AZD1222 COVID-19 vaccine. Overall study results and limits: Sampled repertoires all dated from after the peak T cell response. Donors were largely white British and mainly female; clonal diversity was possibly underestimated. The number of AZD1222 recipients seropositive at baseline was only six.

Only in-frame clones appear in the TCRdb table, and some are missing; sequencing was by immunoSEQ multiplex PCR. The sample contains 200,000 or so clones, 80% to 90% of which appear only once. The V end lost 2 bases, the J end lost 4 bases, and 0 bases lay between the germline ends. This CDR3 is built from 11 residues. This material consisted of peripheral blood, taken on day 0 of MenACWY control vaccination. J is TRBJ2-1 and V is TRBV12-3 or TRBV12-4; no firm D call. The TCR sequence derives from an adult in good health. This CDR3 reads CASSLYNEQFF. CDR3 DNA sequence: TGTGCCAGCAGTTTATACAATGAGCAGTTCTTC.